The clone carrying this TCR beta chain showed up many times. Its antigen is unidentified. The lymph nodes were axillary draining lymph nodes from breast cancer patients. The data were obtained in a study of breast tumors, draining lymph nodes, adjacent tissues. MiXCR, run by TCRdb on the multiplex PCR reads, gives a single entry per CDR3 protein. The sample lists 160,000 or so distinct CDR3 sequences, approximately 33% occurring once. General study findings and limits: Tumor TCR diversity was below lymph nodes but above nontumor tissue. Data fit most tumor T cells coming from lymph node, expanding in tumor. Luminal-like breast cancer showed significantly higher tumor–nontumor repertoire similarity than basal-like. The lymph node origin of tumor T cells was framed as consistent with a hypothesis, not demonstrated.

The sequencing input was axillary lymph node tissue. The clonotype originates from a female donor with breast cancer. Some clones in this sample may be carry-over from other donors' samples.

CDR3 amino acids: CASSLRDSGQETQYF. The DNA for the CDR3 is TGCGCCAGCAGCCTCCGGGACAGTGGTCAAGAGACCCAGTACTTC. V is TRBV5-1 and J is TRBJ2-5, with 7 bases that match TRBD1. The junction had 8 bases not matched to a gene; V was cut back by 4 bases and J by 2 bases. The CDR3 has 15 residues. Germline assignment: CDR1 SGHRS and CDR2 YFSETQ. Using reference TRBV5-1 and TRBJ2-5 for the parts outside the CDR3, the full variable domain is KAGVTQTPRYLIKTRGQQVTLSCSPISGHRSVSWYQQTPGQGLQFLFEYFSETQRNKGNFPGRFSGRQFSNSRSEMNVSTLELGDSALYLCASSLRDSGQETQYFGPGTRLLVL.